Listed below are T cell receptor beta chains from one sample, sequenced in a study of cytotoxic CD8 clonotypes in ibrutinib-treated CLL. Data came from immunoSEQ multiplex PCR; TCRdb stores just in-frame clones and leaves some out. The data hold approximately 170,000 clones, with around nine tenths observed a single time. Here the sequenced sample was PBMCs, taken at disease progression, from a patient treated with ibrutinib. These receptors were taken from a human donor with chronic lymphocytic leukemia. Both conserved end residues are part of each CDR3. Fields, in order: CDR3 length, D gene, clone size, V gene, J gene, CDR3 DNA, CDR3 protein. D genes are given only for firm matches. The size of a clone is reported for some rows only, either as once, few or many, or as a class for expanded clones.

len: 16; d_gene: NA; abundance: once; v_gene: TRBV7-2; j_gene: TRBJ2-2; CDR3nt: TGTGCCAGCAGCTTACCGTTCGGGCGCAACACCGGGGAGCTGTTTTTT; CDR3aa: CASSLPFGRNTGELFF
len: 14; d_gene: NA; abundance: NA; v_gene: TRBV29-1; j_gene: TRBJ1-2; CDR3nt: TGCAGCGTTGAAGCCCAATGGGGGGCGAATGGCTACACCTTC; CDR3aa: CSVEAQWGANGYTF
len: 12; d_gene: NA; abundance: NA; v_gene: TRBV6-1; j_gene: TRBJ2-2; CDR3nt: TGTGCCAGCACAGTGAACACCGGGGAGCTGTTTTTT; CDR3aa: CASTVNTGELFF
len: 15; d_gene: NA; abundance: once; v_gene: TRBV12-5; j_gene: TRBJ2-5; CDR3nt: TGTGCTAGTGGTTTGGTATCCCAGGTTGGGGAGACCCAGTACTTC; CDR3aa: CASGLVSQVGETQYF
len: 15; d_gene: NA; abundance: NA; v_gene: TRBV15; j_gene: TRBJ1-5; CDR3nt: TGTGCCACCAGCAGAGATATCAAGTCCAATCAGCCCCAGCATTTT; CDR3aa: CATSRDIKSNQPQHF
len: 14; d_gene: TRBD1; abundance: NA; v_gene: TRBV2; j_gene: TRBJ1-5; CDR3nt: TGTGCCAGCAGATCCGGGACAGGGGTCCAGCCCCAGCATTTT; CDR3aa: CASRSGTGVQPQHF
len: 11; d_gene: NA; abundance: NA; v_gene: TRBV19; j_gene: TRBJ1-4; CDR3nt: TGTGCCAGTATCAGGGATCAAAAACTGTTTTTT; CDR3aa: CASIRDQKLFF
len: 11; d_gene: NA; abundance: once; v_gene: TRBV20-1; j_gene: TRBJ2-5; CDR3nt: TGCAGTGCTAGATCACAAGAGACCCAGTACTTC; CDR3aa: CSARSQETQYF
len: 14; d_gene: TRBD1; abundance: NA; v_gene: TRBV6-6; j_gene: TRBJ2-7; CDR3nt: TGTGCCAGCAGTTACGACAGGGTCGCCTACGAGCAGTACTTC; CDR3aa: CASSYDRVAYEQYF
len: 14; d_gene: NA; abundance: NA; v_gene: TRBV28; j_gene: TRBJ1-4; CDR3nt: TGTGCCAGCAAAGCTCAACCCCCCCTTGAAAAACTGTTTTTT; CDR3aa: CASKAQPPLEKLFF
len: 17; d_gene: NA; abundance: NA; v_gene: TRBV6-1; j_gene: TRBJ1-4; CDR3nt: TGTGCCAGCAGTGAAAGGGGGGGGCGAGTGAGGGTTGAAAAACTGTTTTTT; CDR3aa: CASSERGGRVRVEKLFF
len: 14; d_gene: TRBD1; abundance: NA; v_gene: TRBV6-6; j_gene: TRBJ1-1; CDR3nt: TGTGCCAGCAGTACGACAGGGGTGAACACTGAAGCTTTCTTT; CDR3aa: CASSTTGVNTEAFF
len: 14; d_gene: NA; abundance: NA; v_gene: TRBV19; j_gene: TRBJ1-1; CDR3nt: TGTGCCAGTAGTACCGATGGGATGAACACTGAAGCTTTCTTT; CDR3aa: CASSTDGMNTEAFF
len: 14; d_gene: NA; abundance: NA; v_gene: TRBV9; j_gene: TRBJ1-1; CDR3nt: TGTGCCAGCAGCGTTGCAGGGTTGGACACTGAAGCTTTCTTT; CDR3aa: CASSVAGLDTEAFF
len: 13; d_gene: NA; abundance: NA; v_gene: TRBV27; j_gene: TRBJ1-4; CDR3nt: TGTGCCAGCAGTTTTTTGGGTTCTGAAAAACTGTTTTTT; CDR3aa: CASSFLGSEKLFF
len: 12; d_gene: NA; abundance: NA; v_gene: TRBV27; j_gene: TRBJ2-3; CDR3nt: TGTGCCAGCCGAACATACCTAGATACGCAGTATTTT; CDR3aa: CASRTYLDTQYF
len: 14; d_gene: NA; abundance: NA; v_gene: TRBV30; j_gene: TRBJ1-2; CDR3nt: TGTGCCTGCAAAGGGTCCGTAGCTAACTATGGCTACACCTTC; CDR3aa: CACKGSVANYGYTF
len: 17; d_gene: NA; abundance: NA; v_gene: TRBV5-6; j_gene: TRBJ2-1; CDR3nt: TGTGCCAGCAGCTCCCGGGGGAGGATATTATCCTACAATGAGCAGTTCTTC; CDR3aa: CASSSRGRILSYNEQFF
len: 14; d_gene: TRBD2; abundance: once; v_gene: TRBV9; j_gene: TRBJ2-1; CDR3nt: TGTGCCAGCAGCGTTAGCGGGCGTTACAATGAGCAGTTCTTC; CDR3aa: CASSVSGRYNEQFF
len: 16; d_gene: TRBD2; abundance: once; v_gene: TRBV7-2; j_gene: TRBJ2-2; CDR3nt: TGTGCCAGCAGGTCGCTTAGCGGGAGGGCCTCCGGGGAGCTGTTTTTT; CDR3aa: CASRSLSGRASGELFF
len: 16; d_gene: NA; abundance: NA; v_gene: TRBV5-4; j_gene: TRBJ1-5; CDR3nt: TGTGCCAGCAGCTTGGATGGAGGAGGAAGCAATCAGCCCCAGCATTTT; CDR3aa: CASSLDGGGSNQPQHF
len: 12; d_gene: NA; abundance: NA; v_gene: TRBV5-1; j_gene: TRBJ2-7; CDR3nt: TGCGCCAGCAGCCTCGCGGGGAACGAGCAGTACTTC; CDR3aa: CASSLAGNEQYF
len: 13; d_gene: TRBD2; abundance: NA; v_gene: TRBV27; j_gene: TRBJ2-1; CDR3nt: TGTGCCAGCAGGCTAGCGGGAGGGCATGAGCAGTTCTTC; CDR3aa: CASRLAGGHEQFF
len: 15; d_gene: TRBD2; abundance: NA; v_gene: TRBV5-5; j_gene: TRBJ2-7; CDR3nt: TGTGCCAGCAGCTTCGGGCTAGCGGGTAACTACGAGCAGTACTTC; CDR3aa: CASSFGLAGNYEQYF
len: 15; d_gene: NA; abundance: NA; v_gene: TRBV9; j_gene: TRBJ2-3; CDR3nt: TGTGCCAGCAGCGTAGTACGGATTAGCACAGATACGCAGTATTTT; CDR3aa: CASSVVRISTDTQYF
len: 11; d_gene: NA; abundance: once; v_gene: TRBV25-1; j_gene: TRBJ1-2; CDR3nt: TGTGCCAGCAGTGCAGGGTATGGCTACACCTTC; CDR3aa: CASSAGYGYTF
len: 16; d_gene: TRBD2; abundance: NA; v_gene: TRBV19; j_gene: TRBJ2-5; CDR3nt: TGTGCCAGTAGTCCCAGGACTAGCGGGAGGAGGGAGACCCAGTACTTC; CDR3aa: CASSPRTSGRRETQYF
len: 15; d_gene: NA; abundance: NA; v_gene: TRBV10-1; j_gene: TRBJ1-2; CDR3nt: TGCGCCAGCAGTGACAGGGTACCGGGCTATTATGGCTACACCTTC; CDR3aa: CASSDRVPGYYGYTF
len: 15; d_gene: TRBD1; abundance: NA; v_gene: TRBV6-1; j_gene: TRBJ1-1; CDR3nt: TGTGCCAGCAGTGGTACCAACAGGGGGAACACTGAAGCTTTCTTT; CDR3aa: CASSGTNRGNTEAFF
len: 15; d_gene: NA; abundance: NA; v_gene: TRBV29-1; j_gene: TRBJ2-1; CDR3nt: TGCAGCGTTGAAGATCGAAGCAGAGCCTACAATGAGCAGTTCTTC; CDR3aa: CSVEDRSRAYNEQFF
len: 15; d_gene: NA; abundance: NA; v_gene: TRBV4-1; j_gene: TRBJ1-2; CDR3nt: TGCGCCAGCAGCCAAGACATAACAGGGCCGAGGGGCTACACCTTC; CDR3aa: CASSQDITGPRGYTF
len: 14; d_gene: NA; abundance: NA; v_gene: TRBV28; j_gene: TRBJ1-4; CDR3nt: TGTGCCAGCAGTTATCACAGGGATGGTGAAAAACTGTTTTTT; CDR3aa: CASSYHRDGEKLFF
len: 13; d_gene: NA; abundance: few; v_gene: TRBV6-5; j_gene: TRBJ1-2; CDR3nt: TGTGCCAGCAGCGGTGGGAAAGTCTATGGCTACACCTTC; CDR3aa: CASSGGKVYGYTF
len: 15; d_gene: NA; abundance: few; v_gene: TRBV2; j_gene: TRBJ1-1; CDR3nt: TGTGCCAGCATTCCTCCACACAGGGCTGGGACTGAAGCTTTCTTT; CDR3aa: CASIPPHRAGTEAFF
len: 17; d_gene: NA; abundance: NA; v_gene: TRBV7-8; j_gene: TRBJ1-1; CDR3nt: TGTGCCAGCAGCTTAGACAGGCGGAAGAGCATGAACACTGAAGCTTTCTTT; CDR3aa: CASSLDRRKSMNTEAFF
len: 14; d_gene: NA; abundance: NA; v_gene: TRBV7-9; j_gene: TRBJ2-2; CDR3nt: TGTGCCAGCAGCCTTACAGCCTCCACCGGGGAGCTGTTTTTT; CDR3aa: CASSLTASTGELFF
len: 17; d_gene: NA; abundance: NA; v_gene: TRBV6-1; j_gene: TRBJ2-5; CDR3nt: TGTGCCAGCAGTGGCGGAGGGGGCGGGAAGGCCTTCGGGACCCAGTACTTC; CDR3aa: CASSGGGGGKAFGTQYF
len: 17; d_gene: NA; abundance: NA; v_gene: TRBV4-1; j_gene: TRBJ1-1; CDR3nt: TGCGCCAGCAGTCGGGAGACCGGTGGGACCGACGGAGTGATAGCTTTCTTT; CDR3aa: CASSRETGGTDGVIAFF
len: 16; d_gene: TRBD2; abundance: once; v_gene: TRBV28; j_gene: TRBJ2-1; CDR3nt: TGTGCCATCCAACTAGCGGGGGGGTTCTCCTACAATGAGCAGTTCTTC; CDR3aa: CAIQLAGGFSYNEQFF
len: 12; d_gene: NA; abundance: NA; v_gene: TRBV7-2; j_gene: TRBJ1-2; CDR3nt: TGTGCCAGCAGCTTAGTAGGTTATGGCTACACCTTC; CDR3aa: CASSLVGYGYTF
len: 14; d_gene: TRBD2; abundance: few; v_gene: TRBV19; j_gene: TRBJ2-7; CDR3nt: TGTGCCAGTAGTAAGGTAGGGACTACACCCGAGCAGTACTTC; CDR3aa: CASSKVGTTPEQYF
len: 16; d_gene: NA; abundance: once; v_gene: TRBV7-9; j_gene: TRBJ1-3; CDR3nt: TGTGCCAGCAGCTCACCCCTACAGGGAATAGGGAACACCATATATTTT; CDR3aa: CASSSPLQGIGNTIYF
len: 16; d_gene: NA; abundance: NA; v_gene: TRBV11-3; j_gene: TRBJ1-2; CDR3nt: TGTGCCAGCAGCCTGATTAATAGAGGACGAGGTATCGGCTACACCTTC; CDR3aa: CASSLINRGRGIGYTF
len: 18; d_gene: TRBD1; abundance: few; v_gene: TRBV5-6; j_gene: TRBJ2-3; CDR3nt: TGTGCCAGCAGCGTCCCGGGACAGGGCCCGGGGGGCACAGATACGCAGTATTTT; CDR3aa: CASSVPGQGPGGTDTQYF
len: 14; d_gene: NA; abundance: NA; v_gene: TRBV6-5; j_gene: TRBJ1-5; CDR3nt: TGTGCCAGCAGTAGGGGGGTTAGCAATCAGCCCCAGCATTTT; CDR3aa: CASSRGVSNQPQHF
len: 14; d_gene: NA; abundance: NA; v_gene: TRBV6-6; j_gene: TRBJ2-2; CDR3nt: TGTGCCAGCCTAACAGGAACAAACACCGGGGAGCTGTTTTTT; CDR3aa: CASLTGTNTGELFF
len: 14; d_gene: NA; abundance: NA; v_gene: TRBV13; j_gene: TRBJ2-7; CDR3nt: TGTGCCAGCAGCCCGGAGGGTTCTTCCTACGAGCAGTACTTC; CDR3aa: CASSPEGSSYEQYF
len: 18; d_gene: TRBD2; abundance: NA; v_gene: TRBV19; j_gene: TRBJ2-2; CDR3nt: TGTGCCAGTAGTATTGGGGTTGTCAAGCGGGAGTTCACCGGGGAGCTGTTTTTT; CDR3aa: CASSIGVVKREFTGELFF
len: 18; d_gene: TRBD2; abundance: NA; v_gene: TRBV11-2; j_gene: TRBJ2-3; CDR3nt: TGTGCCAGCAGCTTAGATACGGGGACTAGCGCGGGGACAGATACGCAGTATTTT; CDR3aa: CASSLDTGTSAGTDTQYF
len: 14; d_gene: TRBD1; abundance: NA; v_gene: TRBV19; j_gene: TRBJ1-1; CDR3nt: TGTGCCAGTAGGACAGGGAGGGGGAACACTGAAGCTTTCTTT; CDR3aa: CASRTGRGNTEAFF